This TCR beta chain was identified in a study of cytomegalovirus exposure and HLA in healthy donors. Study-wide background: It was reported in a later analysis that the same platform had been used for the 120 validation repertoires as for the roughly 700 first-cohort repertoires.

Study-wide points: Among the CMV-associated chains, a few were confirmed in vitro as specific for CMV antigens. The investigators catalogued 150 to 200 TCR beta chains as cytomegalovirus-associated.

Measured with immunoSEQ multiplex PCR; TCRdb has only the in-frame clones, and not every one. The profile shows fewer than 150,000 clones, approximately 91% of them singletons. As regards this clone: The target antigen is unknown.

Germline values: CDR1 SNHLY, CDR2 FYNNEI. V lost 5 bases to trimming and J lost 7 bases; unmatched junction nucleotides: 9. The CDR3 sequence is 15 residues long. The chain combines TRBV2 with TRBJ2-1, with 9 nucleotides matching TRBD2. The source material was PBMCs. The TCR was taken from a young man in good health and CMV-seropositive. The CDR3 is CASSFSGGGNNEQFF. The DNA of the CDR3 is TGTGCCAGCAGTTTTAGCGGGGGAGGCAATAATGAGCAGTTCTTC.